The sample holds one count of the clone carrying this TCR beta chain. Its specificity is unknown. This sample was taken from a study of tumor-infiltrating lymphocytes in localized non-small cell lung cancer. Sequencing used immunoSEQ multiplex PCR; TCRdb keeps in-frame clones, though not all of them. This table has fewer than 15,000 clones, roughly 76% appearing once. The study, taken as a whole, reports: TCR sequencing covered a subset of patients with enough tissue.

The sequenced sample consisted of uninvolved lung tissue not adjacent to the tumor. The receptor's source is a human donor with non-small cell lung cancer.

The CDR3 coding sequence is TGTGCCAGCAGCGCGAGGAGGACTCGCTGGGATGAGCAGTTCTTC. It is translated as CASSARRTRWDEQFF. This sequence joins TRBV6-6 and TRBJ2-1, with D possibly being TRBD2 (5 bases). This CDR3 has 15 amino acids. V was trimmed by 6 bases and J by 8 bases, leaving 20 bases between them. Germline CDR1 and CDR2: MNHNY and SVGAGI (reference sequence).